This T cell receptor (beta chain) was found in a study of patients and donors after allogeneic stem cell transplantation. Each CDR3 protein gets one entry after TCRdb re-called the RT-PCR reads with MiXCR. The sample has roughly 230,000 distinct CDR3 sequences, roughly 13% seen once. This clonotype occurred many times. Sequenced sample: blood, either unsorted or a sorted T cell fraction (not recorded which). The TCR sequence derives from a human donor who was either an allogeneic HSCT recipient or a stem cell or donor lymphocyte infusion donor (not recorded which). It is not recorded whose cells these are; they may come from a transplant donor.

CDR3 DNA: TGTGCCAGCAGCTTACGGCCAGGGCAGGGGAACACTGAAGCTTTCTTT. Encoded protein: CASSLRPGQGNTEAFF. The chain carries TRBV7-2 and TRBJ1-1; a possible D gene is TRBD1 (5 bases). Between the trimmed V and J ends, which lost 2 bases and 1 base, there was a span of 14 bases. From germline, CDR1 is SGHTA and CDR2 FQGNSA. This CDR3 has 16 residues.